This record concerns one T cell receptor (beta chain) sequence. Using immunoSEQ multiplex PCR, the repertoire was profiled, and TCRdb retains in-frame clones only, with some absent. The sample has about 130,000 clones, just over 75% seen once. The sample originates from a study of blood T cell repertoires in COVID-19. The CDR3 contains 16 residues. Germline V lookup: CDR1 MNHEY, CDR2 SVGAGI. Trimming shortened V by 8 bases and J by 7 bases, and 26 bases separated the two germline ends. Source material: peripheral blood. The rearrangement links TRBV6-5 to TRBJ1-1, with D maybe TRBD1 (5 bases). This clonotype was obtained from a human donor in a cohort sampled during active COVID-19. CDR3 nucleotides: TGTGCCAGCTCTTACTCCGGTCGGGTCTGGGGGGATGAAGCTTTCTTT. Its protein product is CASSYSGRVWGDEAFF.